This T cell receptor beta chain is from a study of cytomegalovirus exposure and HLA in healthy donors. The CDR3 extends over 14 amino acids. V dropped 8 bases and J dropped 8; count of bases not matched to a gene: 8. Germline values: CDR1 MNHEY, CDR2 SMNVEV (reference sequence). For this clone: Its matching antigen is unknown.

Primers for the PCR totalled 60 Vbeta and 13 Jbeta. Assay used: immunoSEQ multiplex PCR; TCRdb lists only in-frame clones, some missing. This sample yields under 150,000 clones, of which over 70% are seen a single time; roughly 1.6% belongs to the top ten. Study-wide results and limits: Most likely, a cluster of highly shared sequence variants arose as a sequencing artifact. A later analysis showed that HLA-associated TCR beta chains had undergone more clonal expansion than equally common others. Serostatus for CMV was the only available immune exposure information.

The gene calls are TRBV27 and TRBJ1-6; 8 bases map to TRBD1. The material sequenced was PBMCs. This TCR was sampled from a young woman in good health and CMV-seronegative. The CDR3 bases are TGTGCCAGCTCCTCGGGACAGGTAGATTCACCCCTCCACTTT. This gives the protein CASSSGQVDSPLHF.